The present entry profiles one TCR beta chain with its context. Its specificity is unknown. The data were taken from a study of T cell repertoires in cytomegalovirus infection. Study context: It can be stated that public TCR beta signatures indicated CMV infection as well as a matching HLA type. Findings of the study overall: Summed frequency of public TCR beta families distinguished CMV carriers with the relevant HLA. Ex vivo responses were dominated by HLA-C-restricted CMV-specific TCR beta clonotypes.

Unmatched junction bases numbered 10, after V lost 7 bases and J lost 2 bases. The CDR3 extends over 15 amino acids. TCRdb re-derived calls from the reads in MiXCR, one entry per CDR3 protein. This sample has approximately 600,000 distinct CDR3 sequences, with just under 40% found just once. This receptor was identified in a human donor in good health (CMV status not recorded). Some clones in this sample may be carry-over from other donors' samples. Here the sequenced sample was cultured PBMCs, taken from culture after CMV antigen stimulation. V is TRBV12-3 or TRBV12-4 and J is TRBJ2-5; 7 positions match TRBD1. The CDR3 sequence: CASTKADRWQETQYF. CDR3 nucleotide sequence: TGTGCCAGCACCAAAGCGGACAGGTGGCAAGAGACCCAGTACTTC.